These 21 T cell receptor beta chains share one sample of origin, sequenced in a study of blood T cell repertoires in COVID-19. This table comes from immunoSEQ multiplex PCR, and its TCRdb copy is limited to in-frame clones, with some not included. Of over 300,000 clones in the sample, about 82% were seen once. The sample was peripheral blood. Receptor source: a woman in her forties or fifties with acute or convalescent COVID-19.

The rearrangement links TRBV7-2 to TRBJ2-1; 11 bases map to TRBD2. CDR3 size: 16 residues. Looked up from germline, CDR1 is SGHTA and CDR2 is FQGNSA. V dropped 2 bases and J dropped 5; count of bases not matched to a gene: 5. The CDR3 reads CASSLIAGGVDNEQFF. CDR3 DNA: TGTGCCAGCAGCTTAATAGCGGGAGGGGTCGACAATGAGCAGTTCTTC.

The chain is built from TRBV5-6 and TRBJ2-7; no definite D call. The germline V and J ends were trimmed by 4 bases and 5 bases, with 13 bases remaining between them. Germline values: CDR1 SGHDT, CDR2 YYEEEE. The length of the CDR3 is 13 residues. For the CDR3, the DNA is TGTGCCAGCAGCAACCCGCCCCGGGACGAGCAGTACTTC. As protein: CASSNPPRDEQYF.

This clone occurred once. The chain joins TRBV4-1 to TRBJ2-1, with D possibly TRBD2 on 5 matching bases. Trimming shortened V by 1 base and J by 7 bases, and 11 bases separated the two germline ends. The CDR3 has 14 amino acids. The germline V gene encodes CDR1 MGHRA and CDR2 YSYEKL. DNA of the CDR3: TGCGCCAGCAGCCAAGTGTGGATAGCGAATGAGCAGTTCTTC. Its protein product is CASSQVWIANEQFF.

The V call is TRBV5-6, the J call TRBJ2-5; 9 bases are shared with TRBD1. J was trimmed by 5 bases and V by 4 bases; bases with no gene match: 6. Germline loops: CDR1 SGHDT, CDR2 YYEEEE. The CDR3 extends over 14 amino acids. CDR3 region: CASSPQGAQETQYF. DNA of the CDR3: TGTGCCAGCAGCCCACAGGGGGCCCAGGAGACCCAGTACTTC.

The rearrangement joins TRBV19 to TRBJ2-3; 7 bases match TRBD2. After removal of 5 bases from V and 2 bases from J, the junction contained 16 bases not matched to a gene. Germline V gene data show CDR1 as LNHDA and CDR2 as SQIVND (reference sequence). This CDR3 region has 18 residues. This CDR3 reads CASSWRPSGEISTDTQYF. The CDR3 DNA reads TGTGCCAGTAGTTGGAGGCCTAGCGGAGAAATCTCCACAGATACGCAGTATTTT.

The gene calls are TRBV19 and TRBJ1-5; 7 nucleotides line up with TRBD1. The length of the CDR3 is 16 residues. V lost 6 bases, J lost 1 base, and 9 bases stayed unmatched. CDR1 and CDR2 (germline): LNHDA, SQIVND (reference sequence). CDR3 coding DNA: TGTGCCAGTAGGCGACAGGGCGGTGTCAGCAATCAGCCCCAGCATTTT. Its protein product is CASRRQGGVSNQPQHF.

This clone was seen only once. The rearrangement links TRBV7-4 to TRBJ2-7, with D possibly being TRBD2 (6 bases). The CDR3 runs 15 residues. Germline V CDR1 and CDR2: SGHVT, SQSDAQ. Trimming cost V 3 bases and J 3 bases, with 15 bases left between them. The CDR3 protein is CASSFPSLALYEQYF. CDR3 bases: TGTGCCAGCAGCTTCCCTTCACTAGCCCTCTACGAGCAGTACTTC.

The chain's CDR3 is CASSPTSGSWFEQFF. The CDR3 DNA reads TGTGCCAGCAGCCCAACTAGCGGGTCATGGTTTGAGCAGTTCTTC. V is TRBV7-3 and J is TRBJ2-1; 9 bases are a match to TRBD2. The V gene end was trimmed by 5 bases and the J gene end by 9 bases; junction bases not matched to a gene: 11. CDR1 and CDR2 (germline): SGHTA, FQGTGA. CDR3 length: 15 amino acids.

The chain couples TRBV6-4 to TRBJ2-7, with D maybe TRBD2 (6 bases). Germline V CDR1 and CDR2: MRHNA, SNTAGT. V lost 10 bases and J lost 4, with 20 bases in between. CDR3 length: 14 residues. CDR3 in DNA: TGTGCCACCTCCCTTCCGGGACTTCCATACGAGCAGTACTTC. Residues: CATSLPGLPYEQYF.

The chain has TRBV5-4 and TRBJ2-7, with 7 positions matching TRBD2. CDR3 length: 16 amino acids. Germline V lookup: CDR1 SGHNT, CDR2 YYREEE (reference sequence). V lost 0 bases and J lost 0; bases outside the gene matches: 6. CDR3 DNA: TGTGCCAGCAGCTTGGCCGGGGGGATAAGCTCCTACGAGCAGTACTTC. Amino acids: CASSLAGGISSYEQYF.

The J gene is TRBJ1-1, the V gene TRBV5-1; D remains ambiguous. The CDR3 has 16 amino acids. V shed 1 base and J shed 3 bases, with 16 bases lying between them. CDR1 and CDR2 from the germline V gene are SGHRS and YFSETQ. CDR3 sequence (DNA): TGCGCCAGCAGCTTGTCCCAGTTCGGGAGAGACACTGAAGCTTTCTTT. This gives the protein CASSLSQFGRDTEAFF.

The CDR3 DNA sequence: TGCGCCAGCAGCAGTAATGTTGGCTACACCTTC. It is translated as CASSSNVGYTF. The chain links TRBV10-1 to TRBJ1-2, with D uncertain. The V end was cut by 6 bases, the J end by 7 bases, with 9 bases between. The CDR3 contains 11 residues. Germline assignment: CDR1 WNHNN and CDR2 SYGVQD (reference sequence).

The CDR3 bases are TGTGCCAGCAGCCAAGGGCCGGGACAGGGGTCTTGGAATTCACCCCTCCACTTT. This codes for CASSQGPGQGSWNSPLHF. The chain links TRBV3-1 (or the pseudogene TRBV3-2) to TRBJ1-6; TRBD1 aligns across 10 bases. CDR3 length equals 18 residues. Trimming at V came to 1 base and at J to 7 bases, leaving 10 bases not matched to a gene. Germline CDR1 reads LGHDT; CDR2 reads YNNKEL (reference sequence).

The chain combines TRBV6-1 with TRBJ1-2; no clear D. This CDR3 region has 16 residues. Germline CDR1 MNHNS, CDR2 SASEGT. Trimming shortened V by 0 bases and J by 4 bases, and 15 bases separated the two germline ends. CDR3 coding DNA: TGTGCCAGCAGTGAAGCTTTCACCAGAATCCTCTATGGCTACACCTTC. Its translation: CASSEAFTRILYGYTF.

The rearrangement uses TRBV18 and TRBJ1-2; D gene unclear. The CDR3 runs 13 residues. Germline CDR1 and CDR2: KGHSH and LQKENI. The V end was cut by 0 bases, the J end by 12 bases, with 14 bases between. The CDR3 reads CASSPPGGRYDTF. The CDR3 nucleotides are TGTGCCAGCTCACCACCGGGAGGCCGATATGACACCTTC. The full variable domain, rest sourced from reference TRBV18 and TRBJ1-2, is NAGVMQNPRHLVRRRGQEARLRCSPMKGHSHVYWYRQLPEEGLKFMVYLQKENIIDESGMPKERFSAEFPKEGPSILRIQQVVRGDSAAYFCASSPPGGRYDTFGSGTRLTVV.

The CDR3 DNA reads TGTGCCAGCAGGCCCAATCTAGCGGACAATGAGCAGTTCTTC. Translated, it gives CASRPNLADNEQFF. The chain is built from TRBV18 and TRBJ2-1, with 7 bases fitting TRBD2. With V trimmed by 8 bases and J by 5 bases, 9 bases remained unmatched. The CDR3 spans 14 residues. Germline CDR1 reads KGHSH; CDR2 reads LQKENI.

This chain joins TRBV18 and TRBJ2-3; 7 bases agree with TRBD2. The CDR3 sequence is 14 residues long. Germline CDR1 is KGHSH and CDR2 is LQKENI. J gave up 6 bases and V 3 bases, and 6 bases lay outside the gene matches. Here the CDR3 DNA reads TGTGCCAGCTCACCGGGGACTATTGATGATACGCAGTATTTT. Its protein product is CASSPGTIDDTQYF.

The V and J genes are TRBV19 and TRBJ1-4; TRBD1 matches 8 bases. Per the germline V gene, CDR1 is LNHDA and CDR2 is SQIVND (reference sequence). The V and J ends lost 7 bases and 8 bases, in that order; junction bases with no gene match: 15. This CDR3 region has 16 residues. CDR3 DNA sequence: TGTGCCAGTATGTCTTGGGGACAGGCCCTTGCCGAAAAACTGTTTTTT. Encoded protein: CASMSWGQALAEKLFF.

This clone turned up a few times. The chain joins TRBV2 to TRBJ1-4, with D unresolved. CDR1 is SNHLY and CDR2 is FYNNEI in the germline V gene. Trimming removed 4 bases from V and 1 base from J, with 19 bases in between. The CDR3 covers 18 residues. CDR3 sequence: CASSARWSRVRTNEKLFF. DNA for the CDR3: TGTGCCAGCAGTGCCCGTTGGAGTCGTGTGAGAACTAATGAAAAACTGTTTTTT.

This chain links TRBV6-5 with TRBJ2-7; 11 nucleotides line up with TRBD2. The V gene's germline CDR1 is MNHEY and CDR2 SVGAGI. The CDR3 consists of 15 residues. The ends lost 4 bases at V and 7 bases at J; junction bases unmatched: 9. CDR3 coding DNA: TGTGCCAGCAGTTTTCAGACTAGCGGGATGGGGGAGCAGTACTTC. As protein: CASSFQTSGMGEQYF.

This rearrangement joins TRBV28 to TRBJ2-7, with D hard to call. CDR3 size: 15 residues. V was clipped by 3 bases and J by 3 bases, with 15 bases between them. Germline assignment: CDR1 MDHEN and CDR2 SYDVKM. DNA for the CDR3: TGTGCCAGCAGTTTTTCCGGTCACGTTAACTACGAGCAGTACTTC. Its translation: CASSFSGHVNYEQYF.